This T cell receptor beta chain is from a study of cytomegalovirus exposure and HLA in healthy donors. General observations from the study: Cytomegalovirus association was assigned to about 150 TCR beta chains. It was only CMV serostatus that was available as immune exposure information. In an earlier analysis, productive rearrangement rates for most beta V segments clustered near 87% or 30%. Sequence variants that were highly shared formed a cluster that was likely a sequencing artifact.

This clone has only one observation. Its target is unknown. CDR1 and CDR2 (germline): SGHAT, FQNNGV. The CDR3 has 16 residues. J was trimmed by 7 bases and V by 4 bases; bases with no gene match: 6. The PCR employed 60 Vbeta primers together with 13 Jbeta primers. TCRdb keeps only in-frame clones here, not all; method: immunoSEQ multiplex PCR. The sample lists about 190,000 clones, roughly four fifths occurring once. Source material: PBMCs. V gene TRBV11-2 combines with J gene TRBJ2-1; TRBD2 matches 14 bases. This clonotype was sampled from a woman in her twenties or thirties in good health and CMV-seropositive. The CDR3 sequence: CASSSQTSGRANEQFF. For the CDR3, the DNA is TGTGCCAGCAGCTCGCAGACTAGCGGGAGGGCTAATGAGCAGTTCTTC.